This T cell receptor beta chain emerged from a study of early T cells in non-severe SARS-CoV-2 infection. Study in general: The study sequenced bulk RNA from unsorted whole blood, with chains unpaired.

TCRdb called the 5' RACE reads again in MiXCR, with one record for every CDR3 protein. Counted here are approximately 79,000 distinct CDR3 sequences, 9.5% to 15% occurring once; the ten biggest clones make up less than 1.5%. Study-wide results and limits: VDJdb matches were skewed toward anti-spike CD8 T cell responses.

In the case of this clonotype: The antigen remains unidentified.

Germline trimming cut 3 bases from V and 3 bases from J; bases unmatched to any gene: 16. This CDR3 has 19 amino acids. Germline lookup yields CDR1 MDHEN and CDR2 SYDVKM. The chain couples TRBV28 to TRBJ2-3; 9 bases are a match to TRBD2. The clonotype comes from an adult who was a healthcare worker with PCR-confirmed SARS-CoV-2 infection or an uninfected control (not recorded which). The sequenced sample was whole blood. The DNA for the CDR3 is TGTGCCAGCAGTTTGGGGCCCTATCGGCGGGGGGGCCAAACAGATACGCAGTATTTT. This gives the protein CASSLGPYRRGGQTDTQYF.